Here is one TCR beta chain with its context. What it binds is unknown. The record originates from a study of vaccination effects on CD4 cells after COVID-19. The assay was immunoSEQ multiplex PCR, and TCRdb's table has in-frame clones only and misses some. In the table there are approximately 37,000 clones, over 80% of which are singletons. Germline CDR1 SGHDT, CDR2 YYEEEE. The length of the CDR3 is 14 residues. The germline V and J ends were trimmed by 1 base and 5 bases, with 12 bases remaining between them. Culture proceeded for more than nine days, and CD4+ T cells were then isolated. The V call is TRBV5-6, the J call TRBJ1-2; no firm D call. The source was CD4+ T cells from PBMCs cultured without peptide, collected before COVID-19 vaccination. The TCR was taken from a human donor who received a COVID-19 vaccine. CDR3 loop: CASSLKHYEYGYTF. The CDR3 DNA reads TGTGCCAGCAGCTTGAAACATTACGAATATGGCTACACCTTC.